The 23 T cell receptor beta chains in this list originate from one sample, sequenced in a study of T-cell reconstitution after alpha-beta-depleted transplantation in children. TCRbeta library preparation incorporated unique molecular identifiers. TCRdb redid the calling of the PCR reads with MiXCR, one entry per CDR3 protein. The table records around 370,000 distinct CDR3 sequences, approximately 10% of them present only once. The sequencing used PBMCs from the stem cell graft donor, collected from the stem cell graft. These receptors all stem from a human donor who donated a stem cell graft to a child with acute lymphoblastic leukemia.

There are a few counts of this clonotype. The chain has TRBV5-1 and TRBJ1-5; TRBD1 agrees at 7 bases. The germline CDR1 and CDR2 sequences are SGHRS and YFSETQ. J lost 3 bases, V lost 3 bases, and 3 bases had no gene match. The CDR3 is made up of 14 amino acids. The CDR3 coding sequence is TGCGCCAGCAGCTGGGACAGCAACAATCAGCCCCAGCATTTT. Translating gives CASSWDSNNQPQHF.

This clonotype was counted a few times. The gene calls are TRBV7-2 and TRBJ2-7; tentatively, D is TRBD1 (7 bases). Germline V gene data show CDR1 as SGHTA and CDR2 as FQGNSA. V was trimmed by 3 bases and J by 5 bases, leaving 20 bases between them. The CDR3 is 16 residues long. CDR3 amino acids: CASSFLQGTPRDEQYF. In DNA form, the CDR3 reads TGTGCCAGCAGCTTTTTACAGGGGACTCCTCGGGACGAGCAGTACTTC.

This clonotype has at least ten counts. The chain employs TRBV4-1 and TRBJ1-2; 8 bases agree with TRBD1. Germline CDR1 reads MGHRA; CDR2 reads YSYEKL. The trim removed 1 base at V and 8 bases at J, leaving 12 bases unmatched. The CDR3 totals 16 residues. CDR3 in amino acids: CASSQAGQELWVGYTF. CDR3 nucleotide sequence: TGCGCCAGCAGCCAAGCGGGACAGGAGCTTTGGGTCGGCTACACCTTC.

This clonotype has only a few counts. The chain uses TRBV2 and TRBJ1-2; D is undetermined. Germline loops: CDR1 SNHLY, CDR2 FYNNEI. The CDR3 runs 13 residues. V was trimmed by 6 bases and J by 4 bases, leaving 12 bases between them. The CDR3 DNA reads TGTGCCAGCAGCATAGGAGGGTCCTATGGCTACACCTTC. Translation gives CASSIGGSYGYTF.

This clonotype was detected only a few times. This chain joins TRBV7-9 and TRBJ2-4; D might be TRBD1 (6 bases). V lost 4 bases and J lost 4, with 17 bases in between. CDR3 length: 16 residues. Germline CDR1 SEHNR, CDR2 FQNEAQ (reference sequence). In nucleotides, the CDR3 is TGTGCCAGCAGCTCCCCAGAATCAGGGGTAAAAAACATTCAGTACTTC. It yields the protein CASSSPESGVKNIQYF.

In its sample, this clonotype was seen a few times. The rearrangement uses TRBV28 and TRBJ2-7, with 7 bases fitting TRBD1. The V segment lost 7 bases and the J segment 5 bases; nucleotides outside the gene matches: 11. The CDR3 contains 14 residues. Germline lookup yields CDR1 MDHEN and CDR2 SYDVKM. The CDR3 sequence is CASNPTGSVHEQYF. CDR3 DNA: TGTGCCAGCAACCCGACAGGGTCCGTCCACGAGCAGTACTTC.

The genes are TRBV29-1 and TRBJ2-3; TRBD2 is a possible D gene (6 bases). CDR3 length: 12 residues. Germline values: CDR1 SQVTM, CDR2 ANQGSEA. The V and J ends lost 4 bases and 10 bases respectively, with 15 bases between them. The CDR3 nucleotides read TGCAGCGTTGGGTCGGGAGAGGCGCCGCAGTATTTT. It translates to CSVGSGEAPQYF.

This chain links TRBV5-1 with TRBJ2-1; TRBD2 aligns across 7 bases. Germline values: CDR1 SGHRS, CDR2 YFSETQ. The trim removed 4 bases at V and 9 bases at J, leaving 10 bases unmatched. The CDR3 is 14 amino acids. The DNA of the CDR3 is TGCGCCAGCAGCACCGGGGACTACGGGATTGAGCAGTTCTTC. It encodes CASSTGDYGIEQFF.

There are many counts of this clonotype. The chain is built from TRBV7-2 and TRBJ2-3; 7 nucleotides align to TRBD2. V lost 5 bases and J lost 2; bases outside the gene matches: 13. The length of the CDR3 is 17 residues. Per germline, CDR1 SGHTA and CDR2 FQGNSA. The CDR3 protein is CASSPYGGGGPTDTQYF. CDR3 sequence (DNA): TGTGCCAGCAGCCCGTACGGTGGGGGAGGGCCCACAGATACGCAGTATTTT.

This clonotype was detected only a few times. This chain links TRBV9 with TRBJ1-6; 7 nucleotides agree with TRBD1. With 2 bases clipped from V and 14 bases from J, the junction kept 10 bases outside the gene matches. The CDR3 totals 14 residues. Germline loops: CDR1 SGDLS, CDR2 YYNGEE. The CDR3, as DNA: TGTGCCAGCAGCGTCGGGACAGAGTTTGCGGCCCTCCACTTT. Amino acid sequence: CASSVGTEFAALHF.

The CDR3 is CASRGIGLAGSSYNEQFF. The CDR3 DNA reads TGTGCCAGCAGAGGGATCGGACTAGCGGGGAGCTCCTACAATGAGCAGTTCTTC. The V call is TRBV2, the J call TRBJ2-1, with 12 bases matching TRBD2. The CDR3 runs 18 residues. The germline V gene encodes CDR1 SNHLY and CDR2 FYNNEI. J lost 0 bases, V lost 6 bases, and 9 bases had no gene match.

This clonotype was detected ten times or more. One end of the junction does not line up with germline, which may come from a read error. V gene TRBV9 combines with J gene TRBJ2-7, with TRBD1 matching 8 bases. CDR1 SGDLS and CDR2 YYNGEE come from the germline V gene. CDR3 length: 14 residues. CDR3 in amino acids: CASSAGTGTYEQYF. CDR3 bases: TGCGCCAGCAGCGCCGGGACAGGAACCTACGAGCAGTACTTC. The whole variable domain, remainder taken from reference TRBV9 and TRBJ2-7, is DSGVTQTPKHLITATGQRVTLRCSPRSGDLSVYWYQQSLDQGLQFLIQYYNGEERAKGNILERFSAQQFPDLHSELNLSSLELGDSALYFCASSAGTGTYEQYFGPGTRLTVT.

This clonotype turned up a few times. The genes are TRBV3-1 and TRBJ2-1; D gene ambiguous. V gave up 0 bases and J gave up 8 bases, with 14 bases separating them. Germline CDR1 reads LGHDT; CDR2 reads YNNKEL (reference sequence). This CDR3 is built from 15 residues. The CDR3 bases are TGTGCCAGCAGCCAAGAAGAAAAGGGATGGGATGAGCAGTTCTTC. This translates into CASSQEEKGWDEQFF.

The chain combines TRBV12-3 or TRBV12-4 with TRBJ1-5, with a weak D call TRBD1 (6 bases). The V gene lost 7 bases and the J gene lost 3 bases, with 10 bases spanning the gap. There are 13 residues in the CDR3. In DNA, the CDR3 is TGTGCCAGCACCCCGGGACACAATCAGCCCCAGCATTTT. It codes for CASTPGHNQPQHF.

This clonotype was seen a few times. V usage is TRBV20-1 and J usage is TRBJ2-3; D is unclear. V shed 5 bases and J shed 3 bases, with 12 bases lying between them. Germline CDR1 reads DFQATT; CDR2 reads SNEGSKA (reference sequence). The CDR3 runs 13 residues. The CDR3 region is CSARTARTDTQYF. DNA of the CDR3: TGCAGTGCTCGGACCGCTAGAACAGATACGCAGTATTTT.

The rearrangement uses TRBV29-1 and TRBJ2-7; D gene uncertain. Germline-derived CDR1 and CDR2 are SQVTM and ANQGSEA. Trimming removed 5 bases at V and 7 bases at J, with 15 bases between. This CDR3 is 12 amino acids long. Here the CDR3 reads CSVLRPEGEQYF. The DNA of the CDR3 is TGCAGCGTTTTGAGACCGGAAGGGGAGCAGTACTTC.

A few counts support this clonotype. The rearrangement links TRBV20-1 to TRBJ1-3, with D possibly being TRBD1 (5 bases). The CDR3 runs to 17 residues. Germline CDR1 and CDR2: DFQATT and SNEGSKA (reference sequence). V lost 1 base and J 2 bases, leaving 18 bases between the germline ends. The CDR3 protein is CSARVRPSGKAGNTIYF. In DNA, the CDR3 is TGCAGTGCTAGAGTTCGGCCTTCAGGGAAAGCTGGAAACACCATATATTTT.

This clonotype has ten or more counts. A read error may produce the germline difference seen at one junction end. The CDR3 is CASSLGQGTGELFF. DNA for the CDR3: TGTGCTAGCAGCTTAGGACAGGGCACCGGGGAGCTGTTTTTT. The rearrangement links TRBV7-7 to TRBJ2-2; TRBD1 matches 8 bases. The CDR3 covers 14 residues. Germline CDR1 SSHAT, CDR2 FNYEAQ (reference sequence).

This clonotype showed up just a few times. The chain combines TRBV4-1 with TRBJ1-5; the D is unclear. Germline V gene lookup returns CDR1 MGHRA and CDR2 YSYEKL. Trimming took off 5 bases at V and 0 bases at J, with 11 bases between the two ends. The CDR3 consists of 15 residues. CDR3 DNA sequence: TGCGCCAGCAGCGAAGCCAGATATAGCAATCAGCCCCAGCATTTT. It is translated as CASSEARYSNQPQHF.

This clonotype was recorded once. One end of the junction fails to match germline, which may point to a read error. The chain links TRBV7-9 to TRBJ2-7; 8 bases agree with TRBD1. The CDR3 loop spans 16 amino acids. CDR1 and CDR2 (germline): SEHNR, FQNEAQ (reference sequence). CDR3 DNA: TGTGCCAGCAGCTCACGACAGGGGCCTCACTCCGACGAGCAGTACTTC. It codes for CASSSRQGPHSDEQYF.

This clonotype was recorded at least ten times. The J gene is TRBJ1-1, the V gene TRBV7-2; 7 bases align to TRBD1. The CDR3 sequence is 13 residues long. Per germline, CDR1 SGHTA and CDR2 FQGNSA. The J segment lost 9 bases and the V segment lost 3 bases, leaving 7 bases of the junction unmatched. The CDR3 here is CASSFPGQWQAFF. The CDR3 region has the DNA TGTGCCAGCAGCTTCCCGGGACAGTGGCAAGCTTTCTTT.

This sequence joins TRBV7-6 and TRBJ2-7; D remains unclear. With 5 bases removed from V and 2 bases from J, the gap between germline ends came to 19 bases. The CDR3 sequence is 16 residues long. CDR1 is SGHVS, CDR2 FNYEAQ, per germline. The CDR3, as DNA: TGTGCCAGCAGCAACGACCGCTACGGCGGTACCTACGAGCAGTACTTC. It specifies CASSNDRYGGTYEQYF.

This clonotype was counted ten times or more. At one end, the junction sequence differs from germline, possibly due to a read error. The chain couples TRBV12-3 or TRBV12-4 to TRBJ2-5; no clear D. This CDR3 region has 13 residues. The DNA of the CDR3 is TGCGCCAGCAGCTTGGCGGCTCAAGAGACCCAGTACTTC. Translation gives CASSLAAQETQYF.